The present T cell receptor beta chain was sequenced within a study of blood T cell repertoires in COVID-19. As for the study in general: Whether acute or convalescent, the COVID-19 samples came from the United States, Italy and Spain. Sample material is recorded as cDNA or gDNA derived from T cells, B-cell-depleted T cells, or PBMCs.

This CDR3 is built from 15 residues. V gave up 2 bases and J gave up 3 bases, with 14 bases separating them. CDR1 and CDR2 (germline): MGHRA, YSYEKL. Original data processing: By means of reference gene primer amplification, nucleated cell counts were estimated. Only in-frame clones appear in the TCRdb table, and some are missing; sequencing was by immunoSEQ multiplex PCR. The V and J calls and clone size come from that table; D and trimming were worked out from the DNA. There are hundreds of thousands of clones in the sample; roughly 86% occur only once, and approximately 2.2% lies in the top ten. The chain links TRBV4-1 to TRBJ2-7; D possibly corresponds to TRBD1 (5 bases). The receptor was derived from a woman aged 25 to 45 who had recovered from COVID-19. The sample comprised peripheral blood. CDR3 sequence reads: CASSQTDGAGYEQYF. In nucleotides, the CDR3 is TGCGCCAGCAGCCAAACGGATGGGGCCGGCTACGAGCAGTACTTC.